This T cell receptor (beta chain) was recovered during a study of beta chain features in type 1 diabetes. Regarding the study as a whole: In every one of the four CD4+ subsets, TCRB CDR3s were moderately but significantly shorter in Type 1 diabetes patients. Because the template was cDNA, high-expressing cells might be over-represented. Fewer junction insertions and more nucleotide deletions appeared in type 1 diabetes patients.

This clone has only a few counts. Antigen: not known. V shed 4 bases and J shed 0 bases, with 16 bases lying between them. This CDR3 contains 16 residues. CDR1 is SGDLS, CDR2 YYNGEE, per germline. The entirety of the isolated RNA underwent reverse transcription, so expressed TCRB transcripts were sequenced. Some clones are missing from TCRdb's copy, which holds only in-frame ones; the method was immunoSEQ multiplex PCR. The sample lists roughly 730,000 clones; around 15% were seen once. This TCR derives from a man between 18 and 29 years old with type 1 diabetes. Sequenced input: naive CD4+ T cells from blood. The V gene is TRBV9, the J gene TRBJ2-5, with D perhaps being TRBD1 or TRBD2 (5 bases each). CDR3 residues: CASSHSGARYQETQYF. The CDR3 nucleotides read TGTGCCAGCAGCCACTCCGGGGCGAGGTACCAAGAGACCCAGTACTTC. Filled out from reference TRBV9 and TRBJ2-5, the complete variable domain reads DSGVTQTPKHLITATGQRVTLRCSPRSGDLSVYWYQQSLDQGLQFLIQYYNGEERAKGNILERFSAQQFPDLHSELNLSSLELGDSALYFCASSHSGARYQETQYFGPGTRLLVL.